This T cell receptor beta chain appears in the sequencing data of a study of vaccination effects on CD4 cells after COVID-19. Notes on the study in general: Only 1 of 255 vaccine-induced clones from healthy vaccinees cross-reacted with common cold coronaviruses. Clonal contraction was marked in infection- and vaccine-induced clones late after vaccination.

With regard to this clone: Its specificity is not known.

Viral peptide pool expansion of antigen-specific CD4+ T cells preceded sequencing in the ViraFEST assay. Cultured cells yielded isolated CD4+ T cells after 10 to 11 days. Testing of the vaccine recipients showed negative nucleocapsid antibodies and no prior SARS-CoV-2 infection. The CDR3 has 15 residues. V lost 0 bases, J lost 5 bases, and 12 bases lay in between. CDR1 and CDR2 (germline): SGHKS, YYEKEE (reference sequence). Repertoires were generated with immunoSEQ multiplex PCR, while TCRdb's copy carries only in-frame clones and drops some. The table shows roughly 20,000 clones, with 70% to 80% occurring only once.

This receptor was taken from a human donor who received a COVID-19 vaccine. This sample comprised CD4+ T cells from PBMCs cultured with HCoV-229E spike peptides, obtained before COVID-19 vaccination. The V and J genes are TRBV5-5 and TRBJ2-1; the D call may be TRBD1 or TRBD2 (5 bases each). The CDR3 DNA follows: TGTGCCAGCAGCTTGGGTCGGGGCTGGGACAATGAGCAGTTCTTC. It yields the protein CASSLGRGWDNEQFF.